These 10 T cell receptor beta chains share one sample of origin, sequenced in a study of CD8+ T cells in alopecia areata. cDNA prepared by RNA extraction and subsequent reverse transcription served as the template for sequencing. TCRdb's copy holds only in-frame clones and misses some; the assay was immunoSEQ multiplex PCR. The sample includes about 110,000 clones, 55% to 60% seen only once; the top ten take 20% to 30%. Sequencing was performed on NKG2D-low CD8+ T cells sorted from blood. These receptors were taken from a human donor with alopecia areata.

In this sample, this clone turned up a few times. The chain combines TRBV19 with TRBJ1-1; the D is unclear. The V end was cut by 8 bases, the J end by 7 bases, with 14 bases between. The CDR3 spans 12 residues. Germline V gives CDR1 LNHDA, CDR2 SQIVND (reference sequence). The CDR3 reads CASSIAGGEAFF. The CDR3, as DNA: TGTGCCAGTTCGATTGCGGGAGGTGAAGCTTTCTTT.

This clone was observed a handful of times. V is TRBV18 and J is TRBJ2-7; the D gene is possibly TRBD1 (6 bases). V was shortened by 0 bases and J by 3 bases, with 12 bases between the two germline ends. Germline V gene lookup returns CDR1 KGHSH and CDR2 LQKENI. This CDR3 comprises 15 residues. CDR3 sequence: CASSPPTGRFYEQYF. In DNA form, the CDR3 reads TGTGCCAGCTCACCACCTACAGGGAGATTCTACGAGCAGTACTTC.

In its sample, this clone was seen a few times. The V and J genes are TRBV30 and TRBJ2-1; weak D call: TRBD2 (5 bases). In germline, CDR1 is GTSNPN, CDR2 SVGIG (reference sequence). The CDR3 spans 15 residues. Trimming took 0 bases from V and 3 from J, leaving 12 bases between them. The CDR3 spells CAWSVGLAGYNEQFF. The CDR3 bases are TGTGCCTGGAGTGTTGGACTGGCGGGCTACAATGAGCAGTTCTTC.

V usage is TRBV6-5 and J usage is TRBJ2-7; the match to TRBD1 covers 7 bases. This CDR3 spans 15 amino acids. Per germline, CDR1 MNHEY and CDR2 SVGAGI. V gave up 2 bases and J gave up 2 bases; unmatched junction bases: 6. The CDR3 bases are TGTGCCAGCAGTTACAAACGACAGGGAACCTACGAGCAGTACTTC. Translating gives CASSYKRQGTYEQYF.

The chain combines TRBV27 with TRBJ2-5; unclear D gene. V was cut by 0 bases and J by 0 bases, with 11 bases left in between. The CDR3 length is 16 residues. Germline V lookup: CDR1 MNHEY, CDR2 SMNVEV (reference sequence). CDR3 region: CASSLSGTAYQETQYF. The CDR3 nucleotides read TGTGCCAGCAGTTTATCCGGCACTGCCTACCAAGAGACCCAGTACTTC.

This clone was seen a handful of times. The chain recombines TRBV7-9 with TRBJ2-2; no clear D. The CDR3 covers 10 residues. Germline V gives CDR1 SEHNR, CDR2 FQNEAQ (reference sequence). CDR3 sequence reads: CAFATGELFF. CDR3 in DNA: TGTGCTTTCGCTACCGGGGAGCTGTTTTTT.

For this clone: Sequence at one end of the junction differs from germline and may be a read error. V gene TRBV7-7 combines with J gene TRBJ2-5; the match to TRBD2 covers 9 bases. CDR1 and CDR2 (germline): SSHAT, FNYEAQ (reference sequence). The CDR3 contains 16 residues. Here the CDR3 DNA reads TGTGCTAGCAGCTTAGGAAGCGGGAGGTACCAAGAGACCCAGTACTTC. Protein: CASSLGSGRYQETQYF.

The chain joins TRBV9 to TRBJ2-1, with TRBD2 matching 10 bases. The CDR3 totals 19 residues. Germline CDR1 SGDLS, CDR2 YYNGEE. V lost 0 bases to trimming and J lost 7 bases; unmatched junction nucleotides: 16. CDR3 amino acids: CASSVGTSGSSILGNEQFF. The DNA for the CDR3 is TGTGCCAGCAGCGTAGGGACTAGCGGCTCTAGCATCCTCGGGAATGAGCAGTTCTTC.

The chain is built from TRBV25-1 and TRBJ1-1, with D possibly matching TRBD1 (5 bases). V was clipped by 6 bases and J by 4 bases, with 18 bases between them. Germline V lookup: CDR1 MGHDK, CDR2 SYGVNS. CDR3 size: 15 residues. In nucleotides, the CDR3 is TGTGCCAGCAGCCCAAGTGGGTGGGGACTCACTGAAGCTTTCTTT. Protein sequence: CASSPSGWGLTEAFF.

The chain joins TRBV11-2 to TRBJ1-1; 8 bases fit TRBD1. Germline-derived CDR1 and CDR2 are SGHAT and FQNNGV. CDR3 length: 15 amino acids. J gave up 3 bases and V 5 bases, and 8 bases lay outside the gene matches. The CDR3, as DNA: TGTGCCAGCAGCCCCATCCGGACAGGGTACACTGAAGCTTTCTTT. Its protein product is CASSPIRTGYTEAFF.